This T cell receptor beta chain was sequenced during a study of T cell responses to AZD1222 COVID-19 vaccine. Method: immunoSEQ multiplex PCR; TCRdb's copy keeps in-frame clones and lacks some. This table holds 100,000 to 150,000 clones, roughly 88% found once. V lost 3 bases to trimming and J lost 0 bases, with 12 bases between them. The CDR3 has 16 amino acids. CDR1 and CDR2 (germline): KGHSH, LQKENI. The clonotype comes from an adult who received the AZD1222 COVID-19 vaccine. The chain is built from TRBV18 and TRBJ1-5, with D hard to call. Sequences were derived from peripheral blood, sampled 28 days after the second AZD1222 dose. The CDR3 loop is CASSPRGQYSNQPQHF. CDR3 in DNA: TGTGCCAGCTCACCCCGAGGGCAATATAGCAATCAGCCCCAGCATTTT.